Shown below are 29 T cell receptor beta chains from a single sample sequenced in a study of control samples from healthy donors and cancer patients. Only in-frame clones appear in the TCRdb table, and some are missing; sequencing was by immunoSEQ multiplex PCR. The data contain 48,000 or so clones, over 90% of them seen just once; the ten biggest clones take up about 20%. Material: PBMCs. The receptors shown here come from a woman aged 45-65 years with head and neck cancer.

The chain links TRBV27 to TRBJ2-7; tentative D call: TRBD1 (5 bases). V gave up 2 bases and J gave up 4 bases, with 18 bases separating them. Per germline, CDR1 MNHEY and CDR2 SMNVEV (reference sequence). The CDR3 sequence is 16 residues long. CDR3 sequence reads: CASSLGPRAQGYEQYF. CDR3 sequence (DNA): TGTGCCAGCAGTTTAGGCCCCAGGGCGCAAGGGTACGAGCAGTACTTC.

V is TRBV11-3 and J is TRBJ2-2; tentatively, D is TRBD2 (5 bases). Germline CDR1 is SGHNT and CDR2 is YENEEA. The CDR3 has 16 amino acids. V lost 2 bases to trimming and J lost 1 base, with 11 bases between them. DNA of the CDR3: TGTGCCAGCAGCTTATTCTCGGGGTTGAACACCGGGGAGCTGTTTTTT. It is translated as CASSLFSGLNTGELFF.

About this clone itself: The junction shows a germline mismatch at one end, possibly a read error. This chain uses TRBV6-1 with TRBJ1-5; D gene uncertain. The CDR3 runs 15 residues. Germline V gives CDR1 MNHNS, CDR2 SASEGT. CDR3 sequence reads: CASREESSSNQPQHF. As DNA, the CDR3 is TGTGCCAGCAGGGAAGAAAGTTCTAGCAATCAGCCCCAGCATTTT.

The V and J genes are TRBV6-2 or TRBV6-3 and TRBJ2-1, with TRBD1 matching over 8 bases. CDR1 is MNHEY, CDR2 SVGEGT, per germline. V trimming: 4 bases; J trimming: 10 bases; junction bases outside the gene matches: 6. This CDR3 is built from 13 residues. The CDR3 protein is CASSSDRGQEQFF. CDR3 sequence (DNA): TGTGCCAGCAGTTCCGACAGGGGACAGGAGCAGTTCTTC.

The chain combines TRBV19 with TRBJ2-3; D call uncertain. Germline CDR1 reads LNHDA; CDR2 reads SQIVND (reference sequence). CDR3 length equals 11 residues. The V and J ends lost 9 bases and 2 bases respectively, with 6 bases between them. Here the CDR3 DNA reads TGTGCCAGCAGATCCACAGATACGCAGTATTTT. Its protein is CASRSTDTQYF.

This chain's CDR3 is CASSHGGETQYF. CDR3 nucleotides: TGTGCCAGCAGCCATGGGGGAGAGACCCAGTACTTC. This chain connects TRBV7-8 to TRBJ2-5; D tentatively fits TRBD1 or TRBD2 (5 bases each). CDR1 is SGHVS and CDR2 is FQNEAQ in the germline V gene. This CDR3 contains 12 residues. V gave up 5 bases and J gave up 4 bases, with 8 bases separating them.

CDR3 sequence reads: CASGRETRGNYGYTF. DNA for the CDR3: TGTGCTAGTGGCCGCGAGACAAGGGGGAACTATGGCTACACCTTC. This chain joins TRBV12-5 and TRBJ1-2; maybe TRBD1 (6 bases). V was shortened by 6 bases and J by 2 bases, with 16 bases between the two germline ends. This CDR3 spans 15 amino acids. Looked up from germline, CDR1 is LGHNT and CDR2 is FRNRAP.

This clone is categorized as medium-sized (0.01 to 0.1%). This chain connects TRBV7-9 to TRBJ2-5; D call uncertain. Between the trimmed V and J ends, which lost 1 base and 4 bases, there was a span of 13 bases. CDR1 is SEHNR and CDR2 is FQNEAQ in the germline V gene (reference sequence). There are 15 residues in the CDR3. The CDR3 region has the DNA TGTGCCAGCAGCTTAGAGTTGGCTATGGCAGAGACCCAGTACTTC. This translates into CASSLELAMAETQYF.

V and J are TRBV25-1 and TRBJ1-1, with 7 nucleotides matching TRBD1. The ends lost 10 bases at V and 0 bases at J; junction bases unmatched: 5. The germline CDR1 and CDR2 sequences are MGHDK and SYGVNS. The CDR3 runs 13 residues. The CDR3 loop is CATSGQLNTEAFF. CDR3 nucleotides: TGTGCCACCTCGGGACAGCTGAACACTGAAGCTTTCTTT.

The gene calls are TRBV5-1 and TRBJ2-2, with TRBD1 matching 8 bases. This CDR3 region has 14 residues. CDR1 and CDR2 from the germline V gene are SGHRS and YFSETQ. Trimming cost V 0 bases and J 9 bases; bases outside gene matches: 4. CDR3 nucleotides: TGCGCCAGCAGCTTGGGACAGGGGAGCAGGGAGCTGTTTTTT. Residues: CASSLGQGSRELFF. Drawing the rest from reference TRBV5-1 and TRBJ2-2, the complete variable domain is KAGVTQTPRYLIKTRGQQVTLSCSPISGHRSVSWYQQTPGQGLQFLFEYFSETQRNKGNFPGRFSGRQFSNSRSEMNVSTLELGDSALYLCASSLGQGSRELFFGEGSRLTVL.

The chain links TRBV9 to TRBJ2-5; TRBD2 matches at 8 bases. Germline CDR1 is SGDLS and CDR2 is YYNGEE. This CDR3 region has 14 residues. With V trimmed by 7 bases and J by 2 bases, 7 bases remained unmatched. The CDR3 region is CASGGGPGQETQYF. The CDR3 DNA reads as TGTGCCAGCGGCGGGGGGCCAGGTCAAGAGACCCAGTACTTC.

J is TRBJ2-1 and V is TRBV9, with TRBD2 matching 11 bases. The V segment lost 2 bases and the J segment 1 base; nucleotides outside the gene matches: 5. Germline assignment: CDR1 SGDLS and CDR2 YYNGEE. The CDR3 runs to 17 residues. CDR3 nucleotide sequence: TGTGCCAGCAGCGTGAGGACTAGCGGGCCTTCCTACAATGAGCAGTTCTTC. It is translated as CASSVRTSGPSYNEQFF.

The chain combines TRBV9 with TRBJ2-2, with 14 bases lining up with TRBD2. Germline V gives CDR1 SGDLS, CDR2 YYNGEE. Unmatched junction bases numbered 11, after V lost 3 bases and J lost 4 bases. This CDR3 has 19 residues. In DNA form, the CDR3 reads TGTGCCAGCAGCGCGAGAGGGACTAGCGGGAGTAGTGGCACCGGGGAGCTGTTTTTT. The encoded protein is CASSARGTSGSSGTGELFF.

The genes are TRBV6-5 and TRBJ2-3; TRBD1 matches at 10 bases. After removal of 8 bases from V and 6 bases from J, the junction contained 11 bases not matched to a gene. Germline V gene sequence: CDR1 MNHEY, CDR2 SVGAGI. The CDR3 covers 15 residues. This CDR3 is CASRERGTGADTQYF. In DNA, the CDR3 is TGTGCCAGCCGGGAAAGAGGGACAGGGGCCGATACGCAGTATTTT.

The chain has TRBV29-1 and TRBJ2-5; D possibly matches TRBD1 or TRBD2 (5 bases each). Germline V gives CDR1 SQVTM, CDR2 ANQGSEA. V was shortened by 6 bases and J by 3 bases, with 17 bases between the two germline ends. CDR3 length: 14 residues. DNA of the CDR3: TGCAGCGTAGGGACCTTTCAGCCCAAAGAGACCCAGTACTTC. This sequence encodes CSVGTFQPKETQYF.

The chain has TRBV20-1 and TRBJ1-2; D is ambiguous. Trimming took 8 bases from V and 8 from J, leaving 15 bases between them. The CDR3 spans 11 residues. Germline V gene sequence: CDR1 DFQATT, CDR2 SNEGSKA (reference sequence). This CDR3 reads CSQGQAQGYTF. CDR3 DNA sequence: TGCAGTCAAGGGCAGGCTCAGGGCTACACCTTC.

The V gene is TRBV4-1, the J gene TRBJ2-7, with 7 bases aligning to TRBD1. Germline assignment: CDR1 MGHRA and CDR2 YSYEKL. V shed 1 base and J 0 bases; nucleotides not matched to a gene: 3. CDR3 length: 15 residues. The CDR3 loop reads CASSQAGTASYEQYF. For the CDR3, the DNA is TGCGCCAGCAGCCAAGCCGGGACAGCCTCCTACGAGCAGTACTTC.

This chain uses TRBV28 with TRBJ2-2, with 9 positions matching TRBD1. The CDR3 has 15 amino acids. Germline V CDR1 and CDR2: MDHEN, SYDVKM. The trim removed 5 bases at V and 7 bases at J, leaving 8 bases unmatched. CDR3 in amino acids: CASSPPGTGIGELFF. The DNA for the CDR3 is TGTGCCAGCAGTCCCCCCGGGACAGGGATCGGGGAGCTGTTTTTT.

CDR3 in amino acids: CASSSRGDYEQYF. Here the CDR3 DNA reads TGTGCCAGCAGCTCGAGGGGGGACTACGAGCAGTACTTC. The V call is TRBV11-3, the J call TRBJ2-7; D possibly matches TRBD1 or TRBD2 (6 bases each). Germline V gene sequence: CDR1 SGHNT, CDR2 YENEEA. V lost 4 bases, J lost 3 bases, and 10 bases lay in between. The CDR3 is 13 amino acids.

The V call is TRBV2, the J call TRBJ2-2; no clear D gene. This CDR3 spans 14 amino acids. Per the germline V gene, CDR1 is SNHLY and CDR2 is FYNNEI. Trimming shortened V by 3 bases and J by 4 bases, and 9 bases separated the two germline ends. The CDR3 nucleotides are TGTGCCAGCAGTGACAGGATCGGCACCGGGGAGCTGTTTTTT. Encoded protein: CASSDRIGTGELFF.

J is TRBJ1-2 and V is TRBV12-3 or TRBV12-4; D not certain. V lost 5 bases, J lost 8 bases, and 9 bases lay in between. The CDR3 is 11 amino acids. The CDR3 DNA follows: TGTGCCAGCAGTGAGGAGAGCGGCTACACCTTC. Translating gives CASSEESGYTF.

V and J are TRBV19 and TRBJ1-1; TRBD1 matches at 11 bases. The germline V gene has CDR1 LNHDA and CDR2 SQIVND (reference sequence). This CDR3 has 14 amino acids. V shed 4 bases, J shed 7 bases, and the junction held 5 bases outside the gene matches. CDR3 residues: CASSRAGTGGEAFF. The CDR3 DNA is TGTGCCAGTAGTAGGGCCGGGACAGGGGGTGAAGCTTTCTTT.

This clone was picked up a small number of times. Other DNA sequences of this sample code for an identical CDR3. CDR3 region: CASSIWTGDQPQHF. Written as DNA, the CDR3 is TGTGCCAGTAGTATTTGGACAGGGGATCAGCCCCAGCATTTT. This sequence joins TRBV19 and TRBJ1-5; TRBD1 aligns across 9 bases. V trimming: 3 bases; J trimming: 5 bases; junction bases outside the gene matches: 2. The germline V gene encodes CDR1 LNHDA and CDR2 SQIVND (reference sequence). CDR3 size: 14 residues. The variable domain in full, with the rest retrieved from reference TRBV19 and TRBJ1-5, is DGGITQSPKYLFRKEGQNVTLSCEQNLNHDAMYWYRQDPGQGLRLIYYSQIVNDFQKGDIAEGYSVSREKKESFPLTVTSAQKNPTAFYLCASSIWTGDQPQHFGDGTRLSIL.

The CDR3, as DNA: TGTGCCAGCAGCCTTGGACAGCAAGAGACCCAGTACTTC. It yields the protein CASSLGQQETQYF. This chain links TRBV11-3 with TRBJ2-5; perhaps TRBD1 as D (6 bases). Trimming took 5 bases from V and 2 from J, leaving 9 bases between them. CDR1 and CDR2 from the germline V gene are SGHNT and YENEEA. There are 13 residues in the CDR3.

The chain is built from TRBV6-6 and TRBJ2-1; no definite D call. This CDR3 has 15 amino acids. Germline CDR1 MNHNY, CDR2 SVGAGI (reference sequence). Trimming stripped 2 bases from V and 3 bases from J, with 11 bases between. In nucleotides, the CDR3 is TGTGCCAGCAGTTACGGCGGCTTGGACTACAATGAGCAGTTCTTC. Its protein is CASSYGGLDYNEQFF.

The V and J genes are TRBV29-1 and TRBJ1-1; D perhaps matches TRBD1 (6 bases). Trimming left V 4 bases short and J 8 bases short, with 20 bases between. This CDR3 is built from 14 residues. Germline-derived CDR1 and CDR2 are SQVTM and ANQGSEA. In DNA, the CDR3 is TGCAGCGTTGTAAGGCTGGCTCGGACAGACGAAGCTTTCTTT. Translating it yields CSVVRLARTDEAFF. Variable domain in full (rest from reference TRBV29-1 and TRBJ1-1): SAVISQKPSRDICQRGTSLTIQCQVDSQVTMMFWYRQQPGQSLTLIATANQGSEATYESGFVIDKFPISRPNLTFSTLTVSNMSPEDSSIYLCSVVRLARTDEAFFGQGTRLTVV.

The CDR3 sequence is CASSLDRDNEQFF. DNA of the CDR3: TGTGCCAGCAGCTTAGACAGGGACAATGAGCAGTTCTTC. The chain links TRBV7-2 to TRBJ2-1, with D possibly being TRBD1 (6 bases). V was clipped by 1 base and J by 5 bases, with 6 bases between them. This CDR3 region has 13 residues. Per germline, CDR1 SGHTA and CDR2 FQGNSA.

This sequence joins TRBV7-2 and TRBJ2-3, with 13 bases identical to TRBD2. The CDR3 spans 16 residues. The trim removed 5 bases at V and 5 bases at J, leaving 7 bases unmatched. From germline, CDR1 is SGHTA and CDR2 FQGNSA. CDR3 DNA: TGTGCCAGCAGCCCGAGGACTAGCGGGAGAAGAGATACGCAGTATTTT. It is translated as CASSPRTSGRRDTQYF.

The CDR3 protein is CASSLRWRGATKFSSYEQYF. The DNA of the CDR3 is TGCGCCAGCAGCTTAAGGTGGCGGGGGGCCACAAAATTCAGCTCCTACGAGCAGTACTTC. The rearrangement joins TRBV5-1 to TRBJ2-7; 8 bases are a match to TRBD2. The CDR3 is made up of 20 amino acids. The germline CDR1 and CDR2 sequences are SGHRS and YFSETQ. V lost 2 bases and J lost 0; bases outside the gene matches: 19.